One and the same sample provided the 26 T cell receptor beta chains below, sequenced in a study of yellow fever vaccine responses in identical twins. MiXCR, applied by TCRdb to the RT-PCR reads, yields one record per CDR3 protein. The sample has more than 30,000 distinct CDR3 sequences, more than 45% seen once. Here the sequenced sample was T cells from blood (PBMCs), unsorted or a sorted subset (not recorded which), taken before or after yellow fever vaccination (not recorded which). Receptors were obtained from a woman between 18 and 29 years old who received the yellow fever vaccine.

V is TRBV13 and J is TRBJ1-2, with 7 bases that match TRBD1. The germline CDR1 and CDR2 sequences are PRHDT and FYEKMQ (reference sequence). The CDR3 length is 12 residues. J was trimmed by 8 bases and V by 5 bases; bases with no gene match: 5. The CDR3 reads CASSDRAGGYTF. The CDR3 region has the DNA TGTGCCAGCAGCGACAGGGCGGGAGGCTACACCTTC.

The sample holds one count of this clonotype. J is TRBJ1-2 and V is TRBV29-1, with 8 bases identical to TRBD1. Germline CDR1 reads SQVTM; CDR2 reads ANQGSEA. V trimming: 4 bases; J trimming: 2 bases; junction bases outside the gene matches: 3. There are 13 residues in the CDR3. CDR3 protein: CSVGSGGNYGYTF. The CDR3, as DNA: TGCAGCGTTGGGTCAGGGGGCAACTATGGCTACACCTTC.

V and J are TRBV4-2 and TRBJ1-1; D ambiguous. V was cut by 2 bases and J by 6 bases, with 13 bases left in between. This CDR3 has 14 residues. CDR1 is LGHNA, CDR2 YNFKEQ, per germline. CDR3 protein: CASSQHMGLPEAFF. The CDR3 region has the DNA TGTGCCAGCAGCCAACATATGGGGTTGCCTGAAGCTTTCTTT.

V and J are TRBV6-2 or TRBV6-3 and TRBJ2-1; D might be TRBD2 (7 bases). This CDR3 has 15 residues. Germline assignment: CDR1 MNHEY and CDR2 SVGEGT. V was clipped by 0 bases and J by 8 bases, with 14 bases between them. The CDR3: CASSYSRGAWDEQFF. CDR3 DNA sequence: TGTGCCAGCAGTTACTCACGGGGGGCTTGGGATGAGCAGTTCTTC.

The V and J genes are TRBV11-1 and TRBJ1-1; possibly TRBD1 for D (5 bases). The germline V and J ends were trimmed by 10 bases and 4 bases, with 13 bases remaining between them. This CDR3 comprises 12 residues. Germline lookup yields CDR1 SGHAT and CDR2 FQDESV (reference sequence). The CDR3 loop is CATGEGSTEAFF. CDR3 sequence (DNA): TGTGCCACGGGGGAAGGGAGCACTGAAGCTTTCTTT.

CDR3 loop: CASKRDSPNYGYTF. Written as DNA, the CDR3 is TGTGCCAGCAAGCGGGACAGCCCTAACTATGGCTACACCTTC. This chain connects TRBV13 to TRBJ1-2, with 7 positions matching TRBD1. In germline, CDR1 is PRHDT, CDR2 FYEKMQ (reference sequence). V trimming: 7 bases; J trimming: 0 bases; junction bases outside the gene matches: 5. The CDR3 contains 14 residues.

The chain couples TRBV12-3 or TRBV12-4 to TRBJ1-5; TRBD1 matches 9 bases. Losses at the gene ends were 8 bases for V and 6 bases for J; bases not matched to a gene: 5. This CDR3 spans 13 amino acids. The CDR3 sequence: CASRGQGSQPQHF. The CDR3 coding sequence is TGTGCCAGCCGGGGACAGGGTAGTCAGCCCCAGCATTTT.

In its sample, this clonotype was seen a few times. The CDR3 DNA sequence: TGTGCCACCAGCAGAGATCCGCGACAATCTAGCACAGATACGCAGTATTTT. The encoded protein is CATSRDPRQSSTDTQYF. The V call is TRBV15, the J call TRBJ2-3; D is unresolved. Germline-derived CDR1 and CDR2 are LNHNV and YYDKDF (reference sequence). The CDR3 extends over 17 amino acids. Trimming cost V 0 bases and J 0 bases, with 13 bases left between them.

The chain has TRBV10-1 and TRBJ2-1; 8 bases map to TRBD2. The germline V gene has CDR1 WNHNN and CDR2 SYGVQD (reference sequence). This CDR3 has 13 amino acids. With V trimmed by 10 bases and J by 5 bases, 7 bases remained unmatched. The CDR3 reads CATPGLGDNEQFF. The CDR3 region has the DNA TGCGCCACCCCGGGACTAGGAGACAATGAGCAGTTCTTC.

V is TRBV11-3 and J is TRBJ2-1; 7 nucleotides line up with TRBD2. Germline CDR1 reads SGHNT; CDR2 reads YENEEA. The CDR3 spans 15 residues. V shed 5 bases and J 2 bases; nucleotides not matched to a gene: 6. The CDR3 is CASSPPGGPYNEQFF. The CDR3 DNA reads TGTGCCAGCAGCCCCCCGGGAGGACCCTACAATGAGCAGTTCTTC.

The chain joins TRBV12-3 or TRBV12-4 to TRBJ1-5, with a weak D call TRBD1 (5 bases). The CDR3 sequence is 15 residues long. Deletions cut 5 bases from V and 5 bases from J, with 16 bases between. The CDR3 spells CASSGGGWDYQPQHF. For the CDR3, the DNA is TGTGCCAGCAGTGGGGGGGGATGGGACTATCAGCCCCAGCATTTT.

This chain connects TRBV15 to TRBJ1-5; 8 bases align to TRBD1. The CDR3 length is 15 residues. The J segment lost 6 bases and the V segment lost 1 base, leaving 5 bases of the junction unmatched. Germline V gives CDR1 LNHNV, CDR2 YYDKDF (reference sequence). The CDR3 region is CATSRGTGPGQPQHF. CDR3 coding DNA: TGTGCCACCAGCAGAGGGACAGGGCCGGGTCAGCCCCAGCATTTT.

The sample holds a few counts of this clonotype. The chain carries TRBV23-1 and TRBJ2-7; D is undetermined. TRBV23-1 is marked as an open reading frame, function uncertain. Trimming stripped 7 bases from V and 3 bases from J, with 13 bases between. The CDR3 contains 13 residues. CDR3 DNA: TGCGCCAGCACCCCCGACACCCTCTACGAGCAGTACGTC. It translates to CASTPDTLYEQYV.

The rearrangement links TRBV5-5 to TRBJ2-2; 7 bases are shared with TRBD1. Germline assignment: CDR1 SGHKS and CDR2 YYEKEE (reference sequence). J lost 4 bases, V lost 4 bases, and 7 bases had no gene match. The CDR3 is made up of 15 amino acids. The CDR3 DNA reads TGTGCCAGCAGCCCGACAGGGCCGGGCACCGGGGAGCTGTTTTTT. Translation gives CASSPTGPGTGELFF.

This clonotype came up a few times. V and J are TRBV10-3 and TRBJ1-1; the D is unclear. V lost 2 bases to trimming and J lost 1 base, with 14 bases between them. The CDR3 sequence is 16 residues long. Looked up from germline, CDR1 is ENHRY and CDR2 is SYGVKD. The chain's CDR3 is CAISEGVRQSNTEAFF. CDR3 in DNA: TGTGCCATCAGTGAGGGAGTTCGGCAGTCGAACACTGAAGCTTTCTTT.

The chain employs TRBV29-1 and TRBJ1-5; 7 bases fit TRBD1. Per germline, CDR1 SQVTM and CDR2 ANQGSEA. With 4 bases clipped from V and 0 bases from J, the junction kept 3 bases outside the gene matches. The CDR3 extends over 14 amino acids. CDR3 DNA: TGCAGCGTTGTCCAGGGGGATAGCAATCAGCCCCAGCATTTT. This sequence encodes CSVVQGDSNQPQHF.

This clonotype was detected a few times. The CDR3: CASRMTGGEKTQYF. The CDR3 DNA sequence: TGTGCCAGCAGAATGACAGGGGGCGAAAAGACCCAGTACTTC. The chain links TRBV13 to TRBJ2-5; the match to TRBD1 covers 10 bases. The CDR3 is made up of 14 amino acids. The J segment lost 6 bases and the V segment lost 6 bases, leaving 7 bases of the junction unmatched. The V gene's germline CDR1 is PRHDT and CDR2 FYEKMQ (reference sequence).

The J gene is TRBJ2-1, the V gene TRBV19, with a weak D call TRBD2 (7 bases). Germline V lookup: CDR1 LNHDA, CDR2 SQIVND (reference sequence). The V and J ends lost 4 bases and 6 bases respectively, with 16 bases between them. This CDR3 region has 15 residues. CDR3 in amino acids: CASSRDTSVLNEQFF. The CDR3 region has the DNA TGTGCCAGTAGTAGGGACACTAGCGTCCTCAATGAGCAGTTCTTC.

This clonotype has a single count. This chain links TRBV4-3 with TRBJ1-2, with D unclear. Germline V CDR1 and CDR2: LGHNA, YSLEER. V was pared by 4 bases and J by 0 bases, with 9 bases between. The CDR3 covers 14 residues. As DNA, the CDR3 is TGCGCCAGCAGCCCGCTTTTAGCTAACTATGGCTACACCTTC. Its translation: CASSPLLANYGYTF.

The chain's CDR3 is CASSLIGAAAEAFF. The CDR3 bases are TGTGCCAGCAGCTTAATAGGGGCAGCGGCGGAAGCTTTCTTT. The genes are TRBV7-3 and TRBJ1-1; a weak D match, TRBD1 (5 bases). The V and J ends lost 1 base and 8 bases respectively, with 14 bases between them. Germline V lookup: CDR1 SGHTA, CDR2 FQGTGA. The CDR3 totals 14 residues.

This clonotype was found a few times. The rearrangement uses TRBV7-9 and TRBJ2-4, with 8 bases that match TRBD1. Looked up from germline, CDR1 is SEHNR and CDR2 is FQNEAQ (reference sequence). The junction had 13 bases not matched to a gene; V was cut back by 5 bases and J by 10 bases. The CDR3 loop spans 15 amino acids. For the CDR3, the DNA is TGTGCCAGCAGCCCAGAAGGCGGACAGGGTTCGATTCAGTACTTC. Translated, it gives CASSPEGGQGSIQYF.

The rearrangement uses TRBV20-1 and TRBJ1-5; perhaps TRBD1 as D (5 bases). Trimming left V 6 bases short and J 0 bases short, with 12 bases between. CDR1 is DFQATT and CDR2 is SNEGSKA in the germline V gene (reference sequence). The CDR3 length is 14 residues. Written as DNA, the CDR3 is TGCAGTGCCACCGGACATAATAGCAATCAGCCCCAGCATTTT. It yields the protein CSATGHNSNQPQHF.

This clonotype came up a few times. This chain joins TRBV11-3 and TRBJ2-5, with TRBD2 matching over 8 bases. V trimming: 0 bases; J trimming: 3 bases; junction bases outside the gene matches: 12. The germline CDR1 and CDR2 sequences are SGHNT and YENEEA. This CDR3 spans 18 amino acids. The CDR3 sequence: CASSLDNFGLAGEETQYF. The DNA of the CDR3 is TGTGCCAGCAGCTTAGATAATTTTGGTCTAGCGGGCGAAGAGACCCAGTACTTC.

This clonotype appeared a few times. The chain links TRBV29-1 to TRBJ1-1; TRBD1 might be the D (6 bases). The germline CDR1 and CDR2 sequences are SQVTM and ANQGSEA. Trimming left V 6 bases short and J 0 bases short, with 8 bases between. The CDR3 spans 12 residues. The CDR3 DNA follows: TGCAGCGTGAGGACAGTGAACACTGAAGCTTTCTTT. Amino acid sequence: CSVRTVNTEAFF.

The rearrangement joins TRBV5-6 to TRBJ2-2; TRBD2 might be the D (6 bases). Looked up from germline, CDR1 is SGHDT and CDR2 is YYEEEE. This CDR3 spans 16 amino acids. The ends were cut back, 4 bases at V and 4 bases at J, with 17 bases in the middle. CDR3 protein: CASSRGTAGGTGELFF. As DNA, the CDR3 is TGTGCCAGCAGCCGGGGGACGGCCGGGGGCACCGGGGAGCTGTTTTTT.

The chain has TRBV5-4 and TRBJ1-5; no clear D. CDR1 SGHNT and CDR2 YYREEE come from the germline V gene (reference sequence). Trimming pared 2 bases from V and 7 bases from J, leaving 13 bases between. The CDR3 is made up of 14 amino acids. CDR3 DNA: TGTGCCAGCAGCTTATCCTGGGGATGGCAGCCCCAGCATTTT. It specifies CASSLSWGWQPQHF.